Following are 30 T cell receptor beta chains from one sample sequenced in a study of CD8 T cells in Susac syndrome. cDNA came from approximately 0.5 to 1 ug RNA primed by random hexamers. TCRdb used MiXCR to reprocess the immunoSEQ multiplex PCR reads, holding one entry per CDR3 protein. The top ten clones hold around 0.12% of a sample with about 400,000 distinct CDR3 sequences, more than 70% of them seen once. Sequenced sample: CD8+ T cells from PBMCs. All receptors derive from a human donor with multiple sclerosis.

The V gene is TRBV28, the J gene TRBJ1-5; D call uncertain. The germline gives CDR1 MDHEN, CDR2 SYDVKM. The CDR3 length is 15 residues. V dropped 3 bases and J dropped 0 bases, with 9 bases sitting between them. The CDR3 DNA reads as TGTGCCAGCAGTTTCATTGCAGGTAGCAATCAGCCCCAGCATTTT. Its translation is CASSFIAGSNQPQHF. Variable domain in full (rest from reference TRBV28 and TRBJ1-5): DVKVTQSSRYLVKRTGEKVFLECVQDMDHENMFWYRQDPGLGLRLIYFSYDVKMKEKGDIPEGYSVSREKKERFSLILESASTNQTSMYLCASSFIAGSNQPQHFGDGTRLSIL.

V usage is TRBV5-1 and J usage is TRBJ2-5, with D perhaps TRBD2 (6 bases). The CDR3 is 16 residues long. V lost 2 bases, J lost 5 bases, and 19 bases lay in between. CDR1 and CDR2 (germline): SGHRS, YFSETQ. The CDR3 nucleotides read TGCGCCAGCAGCTTCGGCGATGGGTGGGAGGATGAGACCCAGTACTTC. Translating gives CASSFGDGWEDETQYF.

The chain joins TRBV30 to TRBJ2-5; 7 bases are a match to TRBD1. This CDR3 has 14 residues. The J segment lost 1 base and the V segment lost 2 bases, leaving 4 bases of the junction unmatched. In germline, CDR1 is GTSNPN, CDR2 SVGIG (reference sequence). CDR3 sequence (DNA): TGTGCCTGGAGTTCTACAGGGGTCCAAGAGACCCAGTACTTC. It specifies CAWSSTGVQETQYF.

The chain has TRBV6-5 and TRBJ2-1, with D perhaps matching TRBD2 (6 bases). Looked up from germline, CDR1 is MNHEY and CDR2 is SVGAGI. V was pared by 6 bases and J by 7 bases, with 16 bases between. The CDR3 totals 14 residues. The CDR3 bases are TGTGCCAGCAGGAAGGTCGGGAGTGAAAATGAGCAGTTCTTC. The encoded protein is CASRKVGSENEQFF.

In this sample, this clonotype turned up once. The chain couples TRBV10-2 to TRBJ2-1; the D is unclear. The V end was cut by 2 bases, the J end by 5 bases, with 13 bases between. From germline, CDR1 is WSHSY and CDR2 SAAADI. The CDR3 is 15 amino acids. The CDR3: CASSERALTHNEQFF. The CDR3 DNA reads TGCGCCAGCAGTGAGCGAGCGCTAACCCACAATGAGCAGTTCTTC.

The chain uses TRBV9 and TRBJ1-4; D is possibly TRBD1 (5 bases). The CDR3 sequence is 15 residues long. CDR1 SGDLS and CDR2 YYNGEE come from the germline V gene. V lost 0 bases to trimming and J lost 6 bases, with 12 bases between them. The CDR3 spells CASSVEVRVDEKLFF. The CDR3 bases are TGTGCCAGCAGCGTAGAAGTCAGGGTCGATGAAAAACTGTTTTTT.

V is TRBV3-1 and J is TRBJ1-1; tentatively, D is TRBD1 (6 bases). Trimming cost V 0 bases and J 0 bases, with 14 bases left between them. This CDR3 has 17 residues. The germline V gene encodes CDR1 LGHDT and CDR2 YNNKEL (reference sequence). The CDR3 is CASSQETGYRLNTEAFF. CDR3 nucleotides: TGTGCCAGCAGCCAAGAAACAGGGTATCGTCTGAACACTGAAGCTTTCTTT.

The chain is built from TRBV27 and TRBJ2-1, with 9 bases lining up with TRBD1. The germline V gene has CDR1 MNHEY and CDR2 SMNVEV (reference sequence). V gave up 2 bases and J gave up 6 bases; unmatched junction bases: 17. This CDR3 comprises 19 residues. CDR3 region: CASSLTGQGPIAVLNEQFF. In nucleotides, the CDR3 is TGTGCCAGCAGTTTAACGGGACAGGGCCCTATAGCCGTTCTCAATGAGCAGTTCTTC.

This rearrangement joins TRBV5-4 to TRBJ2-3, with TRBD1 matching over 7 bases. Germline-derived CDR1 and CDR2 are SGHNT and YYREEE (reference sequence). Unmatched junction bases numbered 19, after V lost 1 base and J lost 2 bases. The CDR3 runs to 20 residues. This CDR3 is CASSLKSNDRDSHDTDTQYF. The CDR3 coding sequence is TGTGCCAGCAGCTTGAAATCTAATGACCGGGACAGCCATGACACAGATACGCAGTATTTT.

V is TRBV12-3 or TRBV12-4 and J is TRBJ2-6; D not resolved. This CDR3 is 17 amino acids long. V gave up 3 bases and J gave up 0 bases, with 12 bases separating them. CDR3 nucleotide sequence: TGTGCCAGCAGTTTCTTGCAGGCCCTCTCTGGGGCCAACGTCCTGACTTTC. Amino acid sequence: CASSFLQALSGANVLTF.

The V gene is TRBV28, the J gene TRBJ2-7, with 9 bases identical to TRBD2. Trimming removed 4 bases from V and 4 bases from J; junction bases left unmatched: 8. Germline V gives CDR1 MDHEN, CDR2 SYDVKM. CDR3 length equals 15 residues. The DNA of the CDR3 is TGTGCCAGCAGTTCCATAGCGGGAGAAGAATACGAGCAGTACTTC. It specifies CASSSIAGEEYEQYF.

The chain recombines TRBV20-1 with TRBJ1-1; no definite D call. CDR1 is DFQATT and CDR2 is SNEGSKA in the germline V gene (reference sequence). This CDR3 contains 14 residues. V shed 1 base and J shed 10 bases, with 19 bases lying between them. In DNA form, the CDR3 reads TGCAGTGCTAGAGGAAATCAAACATCGGAGGGAGCTTTCTTT. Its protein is CSARGNQTSEGAFF.

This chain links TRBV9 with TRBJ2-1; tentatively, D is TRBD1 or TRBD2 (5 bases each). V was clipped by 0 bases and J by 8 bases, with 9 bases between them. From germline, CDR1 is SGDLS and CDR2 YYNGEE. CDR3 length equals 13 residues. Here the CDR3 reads CASSVGGSDEQFF. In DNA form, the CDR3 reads TGTGCCAGCAGCGTAGGGGGGAGCGATGAGCAGTTCTTC.

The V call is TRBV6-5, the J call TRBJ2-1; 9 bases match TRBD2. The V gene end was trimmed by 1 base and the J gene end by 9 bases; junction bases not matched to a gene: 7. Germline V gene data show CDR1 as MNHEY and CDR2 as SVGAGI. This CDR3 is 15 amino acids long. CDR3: CASSYYAGGPLEQFF. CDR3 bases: TGTGCCAGCAGTTACTACGCGGGAGGGCCCCTTGAGCAGTTCTTC.

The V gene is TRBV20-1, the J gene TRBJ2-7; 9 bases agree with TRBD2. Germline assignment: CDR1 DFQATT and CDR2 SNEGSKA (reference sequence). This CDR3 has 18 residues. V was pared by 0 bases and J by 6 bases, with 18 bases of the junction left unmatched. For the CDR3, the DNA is TGCAGTGCTAGAGATTGGTCTAGCGGGGACCCCATCCCGGGCGAGCAGTACTTC. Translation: CSARDWSSGDPIPGEQYF.

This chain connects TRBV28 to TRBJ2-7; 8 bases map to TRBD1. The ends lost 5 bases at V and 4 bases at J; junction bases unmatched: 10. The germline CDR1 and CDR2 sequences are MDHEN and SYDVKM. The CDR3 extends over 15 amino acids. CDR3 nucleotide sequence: TGTGCCAGCAGTCACACACGACAGGGGCGTTACGAGCAGTACTTC. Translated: CASSHTRQGRYEQYF.

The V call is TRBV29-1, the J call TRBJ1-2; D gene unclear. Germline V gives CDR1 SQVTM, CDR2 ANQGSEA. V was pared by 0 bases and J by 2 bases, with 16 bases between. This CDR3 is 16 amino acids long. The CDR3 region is CSVEDRVTGSNYGYTF. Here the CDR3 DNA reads TGCAGCGTTGAAGATCGGGTGACGGGGAGCAACTATGGCTACACCTTC.

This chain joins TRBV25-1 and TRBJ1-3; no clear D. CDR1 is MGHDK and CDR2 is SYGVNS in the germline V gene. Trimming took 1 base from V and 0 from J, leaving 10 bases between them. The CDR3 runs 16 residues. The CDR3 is CASSEWDTSSGNTIYF. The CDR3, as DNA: TGTGCCAGCAGTGAATGGGATACCAGCTCTGGAAACACCATATATTTT.

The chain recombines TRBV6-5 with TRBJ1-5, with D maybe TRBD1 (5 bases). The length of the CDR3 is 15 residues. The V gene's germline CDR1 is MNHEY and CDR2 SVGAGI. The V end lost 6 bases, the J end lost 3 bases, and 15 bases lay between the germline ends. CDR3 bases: TGTGCCAGCAGCCCCGGCAGGGCCCTCAATCAGCCCCAGCATTTT. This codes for CASSPGRALNQPQHF.

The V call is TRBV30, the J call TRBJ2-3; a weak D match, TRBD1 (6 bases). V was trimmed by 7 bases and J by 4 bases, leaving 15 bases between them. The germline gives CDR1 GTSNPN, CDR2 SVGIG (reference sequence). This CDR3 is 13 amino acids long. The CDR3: CAFGGGYADTQYF. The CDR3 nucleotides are TGTGCCTTCGGTGGGGGCTACGCAGATACGCAGTATTTT.

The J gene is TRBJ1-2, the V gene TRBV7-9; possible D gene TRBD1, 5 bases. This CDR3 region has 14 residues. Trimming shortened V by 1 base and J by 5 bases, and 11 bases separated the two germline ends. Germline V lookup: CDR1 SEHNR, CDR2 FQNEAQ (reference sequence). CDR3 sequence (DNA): TGTGCCAGCAGCTTAGTTGTTACAGGATATGGCTACACCTTC. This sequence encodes CASSLVVTGYGYTF.

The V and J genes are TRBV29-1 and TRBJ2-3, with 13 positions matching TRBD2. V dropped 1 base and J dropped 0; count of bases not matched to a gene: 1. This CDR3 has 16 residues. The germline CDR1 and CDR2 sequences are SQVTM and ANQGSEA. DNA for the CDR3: TGCAGCGTTGAAGGGACTAGCGGGGGTAGCACAGATACGCAGTATTTT. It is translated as CSVEGTSGGSTDTQYF.

The chain's CDR3 is CASSPHIQGMDYGYTF. Written as DNA, the CDR3 is TGTGCCAGCAGTCCTCATATTCAGGGAATGGACTATGGCTACACCTTC. The rearrangement joins TRBV2 to TRBJ1-2, with a possible D match to TRBD1 (5 bases). The CDR3 loop spans 16 amino acids. Germline lookup yields CDR1 SNHLY and CDR2 FYNNEI. Trimming removed 5 bases from V and 3 bases from J, with 19 bases in between.

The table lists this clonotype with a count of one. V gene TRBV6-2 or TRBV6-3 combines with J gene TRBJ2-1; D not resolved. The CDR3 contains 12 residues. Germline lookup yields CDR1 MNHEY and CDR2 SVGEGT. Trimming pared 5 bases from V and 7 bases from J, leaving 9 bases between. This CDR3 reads CASSPDMNEQFF. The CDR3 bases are TGTGCCAGCAGTCCAGATATGAATGAGCAGTTCTTC.

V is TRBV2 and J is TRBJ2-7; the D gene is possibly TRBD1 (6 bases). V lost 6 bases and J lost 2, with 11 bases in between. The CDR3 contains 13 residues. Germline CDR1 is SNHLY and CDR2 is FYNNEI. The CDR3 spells CASRGQETYEQYF. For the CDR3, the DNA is TGTGCCAGCAGGGGACAAGAGACCTACGAGCAGTACTTC. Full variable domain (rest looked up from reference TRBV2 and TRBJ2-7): EPEVTQTPSHQVTQMGQEVILRCVPISNHLYFYWYRQILGQKVEFLVSFYNNEISEKSEIFDDQFSVERPDGSNFTLKIRSTKLEDSAMYFCASRGQETYEQYFGPGTRLTVT.

The CDR3 nucleotides read TGTGCCAGCAGTGACCAAAGGTGGGAGGAGACCCAGTACTTC. Its protein is CASSDQRWEETQYF. The chain links TRBV2 to TRBJ2-5; tentative D call: TRBD2 (5 bases). This CDR3 contains 14 residues. V shed 3 bases and J shed 5 bases, with 13 bases lying between them. CDR1 and CDR2 (germline): SNHLY, FYNNEI.

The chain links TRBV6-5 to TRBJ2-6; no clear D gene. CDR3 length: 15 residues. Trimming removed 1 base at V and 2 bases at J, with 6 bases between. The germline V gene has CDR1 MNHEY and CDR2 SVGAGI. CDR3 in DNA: TGTGCCAGCAGTTACTTTTCGACTGGGGCCAACGTCCTGACTTTC. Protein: CASSYFSTGANVLTF.

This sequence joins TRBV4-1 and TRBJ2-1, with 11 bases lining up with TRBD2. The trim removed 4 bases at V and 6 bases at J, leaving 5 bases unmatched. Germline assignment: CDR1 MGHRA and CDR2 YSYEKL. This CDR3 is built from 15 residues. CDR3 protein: CASSPIAGGSNEQFF. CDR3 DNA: TGCGCCAGCAGCCCTATAGCGGGAGGGAGCAATGAGCAGTTCTTC.

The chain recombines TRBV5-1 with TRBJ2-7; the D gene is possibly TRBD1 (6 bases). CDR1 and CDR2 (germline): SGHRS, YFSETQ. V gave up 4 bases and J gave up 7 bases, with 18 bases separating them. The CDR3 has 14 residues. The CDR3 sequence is CASSLGRNQGEQYF. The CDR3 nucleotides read TGCGCCAGCAGCCTGGGCCGTAATCAGGGGGAGCAGTACTTC. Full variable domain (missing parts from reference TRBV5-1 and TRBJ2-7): KAGVTQTPRYLIKTRGQQVTLSCSPISGHRSVSWYQQTPGQGLQFLFEYFSETQRNKGNFPGRFSGRQFSNSRSEMNVSTLELGDSALYLCASSLGRNQGEQYFGPGTRLTVT.

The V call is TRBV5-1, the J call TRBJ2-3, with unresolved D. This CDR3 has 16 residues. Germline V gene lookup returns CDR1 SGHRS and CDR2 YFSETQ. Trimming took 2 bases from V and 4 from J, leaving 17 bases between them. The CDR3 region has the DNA TGCGCCAGCAGCTTTGGTACACTTGATGGGCCAGATACGCAGTATTTT. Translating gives CASSFGTLDGPDTQYF.